The 20 T cell receptor beta chains below were found in one sample sequenced in a study of PD-1 blockade in classical Hodgkin lymphoma. Repertoires were generated with immunoSEQ multiplex PCR, while TCRdb's copy carries only in-frame clones and drops some. The table shows 13,000 to 15,000 clones, with under 90% occurring only once. Brentuximab vedotin exposure varied among the patients, all of whom had relapsed after autologous stem cell transplantation. Here the sequenced sample was peripheral blood mononuclear cells (PBMCs), taken at baseline. The origin of the receptors is a human donor with classical Hodgkin lymphoma.

The chain has TRBV4-1 and TRBJ2-7; D unresolved. V lost 0 bases to trimming and J lost 6 bases, with 18 bases between them. CDR1 is MGHRA, CDR2 YSYEKL, per germline. This CDR3 has 16 residues. The CDR3 DNA reads as TGCGCCAGCAGCCAAGAGGTCGGGCCCCGAAAGGCCGAGCAGTACTTC. Translated: CASSQEVGPRKAEQYF.

By share, this clone ranks as medium-sized. The chain combines TRBV9 with TRBJ2-1; 14 bases fit TRBD2. Germline V gene sequence: CDR1 SGDLS, CDR2 YYNGEE. This CDR3 has 18 residues. Trimming removed 3 bases from V and 6 bases from J; junction bases left unmatched: 11. The CDR3 loop is CASSAGTSGGYKPNEQFF. CDR3 bases: TGTGCCAGCAGCGCCGGGACTAGCGGGGGCTACAAACCCAATGAGCAGTTCTTC.

This chain links TRBV5-4 with TRBJ1-2, with D tentatively TRBD1 (5 bases). Germline V gives CDR1 SGHNT, CDR2 YYREEE (reference sequence). V lost 9 bases and J lost 4, with 16 bases in between. The CDR3 runs 13 residues. Here the CDR3 DNA reads TGTGCCACCAATTCGGGGCAGGCCTATGGCTACACCTTC. Its translation is CATNSGQAYGYTF.

V and J are TRBV7-9 and TRBJ1-1; no clear D. Germline V gene data show CDR1 as SEHNR and CDR2 as FQNEAQ (reference sequence). V lost 3 bases and J lost 3, with 8 bases in between. The CDR3 is 13 amino acids. The chain's CDR3 is CASSLVQYTEAFF. In DNA, the CDR3 is TGTGCCAGCAGCTTGGTGCAGTACACTGAAGCTTTCTTT.

V gene TRBV19 combines with J gene TRBJ1-1; 8 bases agree with TRBD1. Germline V CDR1 and CDR2: LNHDA, SQIVND (reference sequence). The J segment lost 0 bases and the V segment lost 4 bases, leaving 13 bases of the junction unmatched. The CDR3 contains 18 residues. As DNA, the CDR3 is TGTGCCAGTAGTAGTGCCTGGAGACAGGGGACCGTGAACACTGAAGCTTTCTTT. It specifies CASSSAWRQGTVNTEAFF.

The V call is TRBV27, the J call TRBJ1-3, with unresolved D. This CDR3 region has 15 residues. The V end was cut by 2 bases, the J end by 0 bases, with 8 bases between. Germline V lookup: CDR1 MNHEY, CDR2 SMNVEV (reference sequence). The CDR3: CASSLTWSSGNTIYF. CDR3 bases: TGTGCCAGCAGTTTAACGTGGAGCTCTGGAAACACCATATATTTT.

This rearrangement joins TRBV7-8 to TRBJ2-7; unclear D gene. CDR3 length: 15 residues. CDR1 is SGHVS and CDR2 is FQNEAQ in the germline V gene. Trimming took 0 bases from V and 0 from J, leaving 9 bases between them. This chain's CDR3 is CASSLAEDSSYEQYF. In DNA, the CDR3 is TGTGCCAGCAGCTTAGCAGAGGATAGCTCCTACGAGCAGTACTTC.

The table lists this clone with a few counts. V is TRBV19 and J is TRBJ2-3; TRBD2 matches at 8 bases. J gave up 0 bases and V 4 bases, and 9 bases lay outside the gene matches. The germline CDR1 and CDR2 sequences are LNHDA and SQIVND (reference sequence). The CDR3 sequence is 17 residues long. The CDR3 bases are TGTGCCAGTAGTAAAGCGCCACGGGGGGGAAGCACAGATACGCAGTATTTT. As protein: CASSKAPRGGSTDTQYF.

The J gene is TRBJ2-7, the V gene TRBV7-2; either TRBD1 or TRBD2 may supply D (5 bases each). This CDR3 is built from 13 residues. The germline V gene encodes CDR1 SGHTA and CDR2 FQGNSA. The V end lost 5 bases, the J end lost 4 bases, and 12 bases lay between the germline ends. The CDR3 here is CASSRDRKYEQYF. The CDR3 bases are TGTGCCAGCAGCCGGGACCGCAAATACGAGCAGTACTTC.

This chain uses TRBV5-1 with TRBJ2-2; a possible D gene is TRBD1 (6 bases). Germline V CDR1 and CDR2: SGHRS, YFSETQ. The CDR3 is 16 residues long. Trimming left V 4 bases short and J 1 base short, with 14 bases between. The CDR3 here is CASSPRGRGNTGELFF. The CDR3 DNA sequence: TGCGCCAGCAGCCCACGAGGCAGGGGGAACACCGGGGAGCTGTTTTTT.

The chain combines TRBV7-9 with TRBJ2-1; 7 bases are shared with TRBD2. The germline gives CDR1 SEHNR, CDR2 FQNEAQ (reference sequence). The V and J ends lost 5 bases and 0 bases, in that order; junction bases with no gene match: 10. CDR3 size: 17 residues. The CDR3 sequence is CASSNPPGGSSYNEQFF. The CDR3 coding sequence is TGTGCCAGCAGCAACCCCCCCGGGGGGAGCTCCTACAATGAGCAGTTCTTC.

The V call is TRBV5-8, the J call TRBJ1-1; D remains ambiguous. The CDR3 is 10 residues long. Germline lookup yields CDR1 SGHTS and CDR2 YDEGEE. Trimming shortened V by 5 bases and J by 7 bases, and 6 bases separated the two germline ends. CDR3 nucleotides: TGTGCCAGCAGGTACCGTGAAGCTTTCTTT. Encoded protein: CASRYREAFF.

The chain joins TRBV2 to TRBJ1-6; no clear D. Germline loops: CDR1 SNHLY, CDR2 FYNNEI. CDR3 size: 13 residues. The V gene lost 8 bases and the J gene lost 0 bases, with 5 bases spanning the gap. CDR3 region: CASRSSYNSPLHF. As DNA, the CDR3 is TGTGCCAGCCGGAGCTCCTATAATTCACCCCTCCACTTT.

The CDR3 is CASSRDPRGAFF. The CDR3 DNA reads as TGTGCCAGTAGTCGGGACCCGAGGGGAGCTTTCTTT. This chain joins TRBV19 and TRBJ1-1; TRBD1 is a possible D gene (5 bases). In germline, CDR1 is LNHDA, CDR2 SQIVND (reference sequence). V was trimmed by 5 bases and J by 10 bases, leaving 14 bases between them. This CDR3 contains 12 residues. Full variable domain (remainder filled in from reference TRBV19 and TRBJ1-1): DGGITQSPKYLFRKEGQNVTLSCEQNLNHDAMYWYRQDPGQGLRLIYYSQIVNDFQKGDIAEGYSVSREKKESFPLTVTSAQKNPTAFYLCASSRDPRGAFFGQGTRLTVV.

This chain links TRBV7-2 with TRBJ1-2; D possibly corresponds to TRBD1 (6 bases). There are 15 residues in the CDR3. Deletions cut 4 bases from V and 2 bases from J, with 14 bases between. CDR1 SGHTA and CDR2 FQGNSA come from the germline V gene. The CDR3 is CASSSVTGQNYGYTF. Written as DNA, the CDR3 is TGTGCCAGCAGCTCCGTGACCGGACAGAACTATGGCTACACCTTC.

The V call is TRBV7-9, the J call TRBJ1-4, with TRBD1 matching 10 bases. Trimming cost V 5 bases and J 6 bases; bases outside gene matches: 12. The length of the CDR3 is 17 residues. Germline values: CDR1 SEHNR, CDR2 FQNEAQ (reference sequence). The CDR3 region is CASSRDRGSPFYEKLFF. Written as DNA, the CDR3 is TGTGCCAGCAGCCGGGACAGGGGATCGCCCTTTTATGAAAAACTGTTTTTT.

The V gene is TRBV7-8, the J gene TRBJ2-2, with D unclear. Germline CDR1 is SGHVS and CDR2 is FQNEAQ. The CDR3 runs 16 residues. Trimming removed 1 base at V and 4 bases at J, with 13 bases between. CDR3 nucleotide sequence: TGTGCCAGCAGCTTAGAGGTACCCGGGTCCACCGGGGAGCTGTTTTTT. It encodes CASSLEVPGSTGELFF. The full variable domain, completed using reference TRBV7-8 and TRBJ2-2, is GAGVSQSPRYKVAKRGQDVALRCDPISGHVSLFWYQQALGQGPEFLTYFQNEAQLDKSGLPSDRFFAERPEGSVSTLKIQRTQQEDSAVYLCASSLEVPGSTGELFFGEGSRLTVL.

The chain carries TRBV19 and TRBJ2-7; 8 nucleotides align to TRBD2. The CDR3 sequence is 13 residues long. The germline gives CDR1 LNHDA, CDR2 SQIVND (reference sequence). The V gene end was trimmed by 6 bases and the J gene end by 7 bases; junction bases not matched to a gene: 8. The CDR3 DNA reads as TGTGCCAGTAGAGGCGGGGGGCCTGGGGAGCAGTACTTC. Amino acid sequence: CASRGGGPGEQYF.

This sequence joins TRBV5-1 and TRBJ1-6; D not certain. The germline CDR1 and CDR2 sequences are SGHRS and YFSETQ. This CDR3 contains 15 residues. Trimming took 2 bases from V and 7 from J, leaving 13 bases between them. CDR3 nucleotide sequence: TGCGCCAGCAGCTTTACCGGAATGGGGAATTCACCCCTCCACTTT. Encoded protein: CASSFTGMGNSPLHF. The full variable domain, rest sourced from reference TRBV5-1 and TRBJ1-6, is KAGVTQTPRYLIKTRGQQVTLSCSPISGHRSVSWYQQTPGQGLQFLFEYFSETQRNKGNFPGRFSGRQFSNSRSEMNVSTLELGDSALYLCASSFTGMGNSPLHFGNGTRLTVT.

This clone was observed once. The V call is TRBV27, the J call TRBJ2-5, with 11 bases fitting TRBD2. Germline CDR1 and CDR2: MNHEY and SMNVEV (reference sequence). This CDR3 region has 17 residues. V lost 5 bases and J lost 1; bases outside the gene matches: 9. This CDR3 is CASSPIGTSGSQETQYF. Written as DNA, the CDR3 is TGTGCCAGCAGTCCGATCGGGACTAGCGGTTCCCAAGAGACCCAGTACTTC.